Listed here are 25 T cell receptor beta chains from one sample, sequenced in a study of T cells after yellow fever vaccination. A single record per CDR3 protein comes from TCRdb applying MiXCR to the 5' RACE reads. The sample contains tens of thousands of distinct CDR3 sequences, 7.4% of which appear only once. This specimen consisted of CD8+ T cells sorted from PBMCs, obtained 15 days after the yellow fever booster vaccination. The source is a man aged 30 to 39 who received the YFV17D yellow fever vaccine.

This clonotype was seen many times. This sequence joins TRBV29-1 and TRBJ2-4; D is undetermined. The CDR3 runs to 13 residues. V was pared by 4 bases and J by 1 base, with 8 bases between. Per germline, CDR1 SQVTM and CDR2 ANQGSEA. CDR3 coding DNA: TGCAGCGTTGTAGGGTTCGCCAAAAACATTCAGTACTTC. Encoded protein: CSVVGFAKNIQYF.

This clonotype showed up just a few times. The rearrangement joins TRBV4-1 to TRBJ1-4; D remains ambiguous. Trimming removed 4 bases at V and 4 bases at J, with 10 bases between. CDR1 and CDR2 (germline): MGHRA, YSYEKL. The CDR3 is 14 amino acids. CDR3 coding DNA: TGCGCCAGCAGCCCCCAGGCCCGTAATGAAAAACTGTTTTTT. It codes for CASSPQARNEKLFF.

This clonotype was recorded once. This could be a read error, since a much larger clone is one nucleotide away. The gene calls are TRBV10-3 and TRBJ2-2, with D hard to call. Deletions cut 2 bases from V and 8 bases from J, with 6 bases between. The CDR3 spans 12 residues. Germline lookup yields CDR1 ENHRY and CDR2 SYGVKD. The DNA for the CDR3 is TGTGCCATCAGTGAGGGGGAAGGGGAGCTGTTTTTT. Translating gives CAISEGEGELFF.

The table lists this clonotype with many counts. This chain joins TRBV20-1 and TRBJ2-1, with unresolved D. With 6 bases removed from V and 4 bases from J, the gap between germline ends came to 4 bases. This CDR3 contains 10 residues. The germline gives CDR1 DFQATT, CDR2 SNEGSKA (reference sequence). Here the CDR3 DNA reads TGCAGTGCATGGTACAATGAGCAGTTCTTC. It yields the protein CSAWYNEQFF.

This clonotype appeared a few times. DNA of the CDR3: TGTGCCAGCAGCCCAATTCAGCATACCTATGGCTACACCTTC. It codes for CASSPIQHTYGYTF. This chain links TRBV7-9 with TRBJ1-2; D call uncertain. This CDR3 spans 14 amino acids. The germline CDR1 and CDR2 sequences are SEHNR and FQNEAQ (reference sequence). Trimming stripped 5 bases from V and 4 bases from J, with 14 bases between.

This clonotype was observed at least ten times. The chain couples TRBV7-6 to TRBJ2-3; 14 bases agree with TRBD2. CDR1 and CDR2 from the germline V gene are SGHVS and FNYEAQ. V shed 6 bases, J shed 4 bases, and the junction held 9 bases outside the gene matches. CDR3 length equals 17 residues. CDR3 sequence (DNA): TGTGCCAGCAGTTCACGACTAGCGGGAGGGTACGCAGATACGCAGTATTTT. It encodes CASSSRLAGGYADTQYF.

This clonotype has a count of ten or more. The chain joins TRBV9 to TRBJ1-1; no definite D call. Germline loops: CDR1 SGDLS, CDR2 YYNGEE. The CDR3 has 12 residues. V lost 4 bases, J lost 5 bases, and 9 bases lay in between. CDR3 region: CASSPYGTEAFF. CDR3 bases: TGTGCCAGCAGCCCCTATGGGACTGAAGCTTTCTTT.

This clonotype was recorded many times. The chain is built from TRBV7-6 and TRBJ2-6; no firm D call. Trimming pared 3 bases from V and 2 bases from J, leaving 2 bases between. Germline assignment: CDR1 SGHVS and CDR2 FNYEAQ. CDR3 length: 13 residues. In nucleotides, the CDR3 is TGTGCCAGCAGCTTTGCTGGGGCCAACGTCCTGACTTTC. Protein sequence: CASSFAGANVLTF. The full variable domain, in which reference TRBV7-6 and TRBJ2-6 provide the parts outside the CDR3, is GAGVSQSPRYKVTKRGQDVALRCDPISGHVSLYWYRQALGQGPEFLTYFNYEAQQDKSGLPNDRFSAERPEGSISTLTIQRTEQRDSAMYRCASSFAGANVLTFGAGSRLTVL.

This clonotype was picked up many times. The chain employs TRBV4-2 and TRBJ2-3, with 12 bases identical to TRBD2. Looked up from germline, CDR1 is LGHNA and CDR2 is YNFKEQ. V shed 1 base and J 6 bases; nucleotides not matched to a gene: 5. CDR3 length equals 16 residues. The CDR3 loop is CASSQGLAGDLDTQYF. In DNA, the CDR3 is TGTGCCAGCAGCCAAGGACTAGCGGGAGATCTTGATACGCAGTATTTT.

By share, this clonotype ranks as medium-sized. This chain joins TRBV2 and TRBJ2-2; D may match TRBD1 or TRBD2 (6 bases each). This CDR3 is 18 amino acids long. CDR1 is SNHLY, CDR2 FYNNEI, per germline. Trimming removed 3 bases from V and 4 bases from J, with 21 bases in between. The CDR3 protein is CASSERGARNYGTGELFF. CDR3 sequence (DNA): TGTGCCAGCAGTGAGAGGGGGGCCCGTAACTACGGCACCGGGGAGCTGTTTTTT.

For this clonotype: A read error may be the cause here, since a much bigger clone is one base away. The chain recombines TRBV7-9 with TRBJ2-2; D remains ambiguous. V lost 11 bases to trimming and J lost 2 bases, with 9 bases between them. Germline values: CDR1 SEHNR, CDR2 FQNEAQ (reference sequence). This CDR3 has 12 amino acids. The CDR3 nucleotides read TGTGCCGGAAGCAACAACACCGGGGAGCTGTTTTTT. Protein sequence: CAGSNNTGELFF.

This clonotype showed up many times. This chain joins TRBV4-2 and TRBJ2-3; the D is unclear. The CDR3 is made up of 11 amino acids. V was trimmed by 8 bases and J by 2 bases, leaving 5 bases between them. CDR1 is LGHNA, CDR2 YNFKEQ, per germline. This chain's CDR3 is CASGDTDTQYF. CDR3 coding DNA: TGTGCCAGCGGGGACACAGATACGCAGTATTTT.

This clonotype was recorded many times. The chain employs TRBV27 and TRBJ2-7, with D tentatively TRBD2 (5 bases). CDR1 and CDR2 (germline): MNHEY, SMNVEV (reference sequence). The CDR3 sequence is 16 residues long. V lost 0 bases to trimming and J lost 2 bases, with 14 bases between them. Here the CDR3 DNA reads TGTGCCAGCAGTTTATCGTGGGGTAGCGAGACCTACGAGCAGTACTTC. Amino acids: CASSLSWGSETYEQYF.

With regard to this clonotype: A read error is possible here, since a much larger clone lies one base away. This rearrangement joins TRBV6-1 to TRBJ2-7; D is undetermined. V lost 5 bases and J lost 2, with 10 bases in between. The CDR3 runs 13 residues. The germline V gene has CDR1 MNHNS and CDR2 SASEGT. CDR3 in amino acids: CASSSNGAYEQYF. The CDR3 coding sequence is TGTGCCAGCAGTAGTAATGGGGCCTACGAGCAGTACTTC.

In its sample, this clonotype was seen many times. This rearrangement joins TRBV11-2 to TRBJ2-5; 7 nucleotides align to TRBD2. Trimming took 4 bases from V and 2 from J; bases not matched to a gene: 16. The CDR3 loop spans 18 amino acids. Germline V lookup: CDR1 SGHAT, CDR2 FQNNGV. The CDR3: CASSSTRGLRDVQETQYF. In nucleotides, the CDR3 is TGTGCCAGCAGCTCAACACGGGGACTACGGGACGTACAAGAGACCCAGTACTTC.

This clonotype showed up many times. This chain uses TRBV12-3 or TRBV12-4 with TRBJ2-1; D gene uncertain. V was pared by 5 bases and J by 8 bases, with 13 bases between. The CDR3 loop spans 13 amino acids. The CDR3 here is CASSTKRFYEQFF. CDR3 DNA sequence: TGTGCCAGCAGTACGAAAAGATTTTATGAGCAGTTCTTC.

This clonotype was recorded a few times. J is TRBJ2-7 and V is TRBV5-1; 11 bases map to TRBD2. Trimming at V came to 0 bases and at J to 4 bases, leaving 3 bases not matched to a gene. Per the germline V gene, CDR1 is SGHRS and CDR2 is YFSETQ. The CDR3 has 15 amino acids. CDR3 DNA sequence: TGCGCCAGCAGCTTGGTGACTAGCGGGACTTACGAGCAGTACTTC. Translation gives CASSLVTSGTYEQYF.

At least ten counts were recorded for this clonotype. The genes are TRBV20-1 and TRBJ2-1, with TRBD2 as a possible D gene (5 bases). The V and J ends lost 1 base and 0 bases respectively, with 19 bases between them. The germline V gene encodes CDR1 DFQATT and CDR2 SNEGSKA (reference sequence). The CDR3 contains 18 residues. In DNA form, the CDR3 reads TGCAGTGCTAGAGTCCTGGGAGAGCGCCCGAGCTCCTACAATGAGCAGTTCTTC. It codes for CSARVLGERPSSYNEQFF.

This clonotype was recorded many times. This CDR3 is CASSQGDLNTEAFF. CDR3 coding DNA: TGTGCCAGCAGTCAAGGTGACCTGAACACTGAAGCTTTCTTT. The rearrangement joins TRBV27 to TRBJ1-1; D unresolved. V dropped 5 bases and J dropped 0 bases, with 10 bases sitting between them. Germline V CDR1 and CDR2: MNHEY, SMNVEV (reference sequence). This CDR3 has 14 residues.

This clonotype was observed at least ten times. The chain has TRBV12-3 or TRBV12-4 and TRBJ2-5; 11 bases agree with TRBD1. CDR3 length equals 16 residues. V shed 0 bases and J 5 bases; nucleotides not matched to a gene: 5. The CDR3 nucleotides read TGTGCCAGCAGTTTAGCCGGGACAGGGGGTGTCGAGACCCAGTACTTC. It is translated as CASSLAGTGGVETQYF.

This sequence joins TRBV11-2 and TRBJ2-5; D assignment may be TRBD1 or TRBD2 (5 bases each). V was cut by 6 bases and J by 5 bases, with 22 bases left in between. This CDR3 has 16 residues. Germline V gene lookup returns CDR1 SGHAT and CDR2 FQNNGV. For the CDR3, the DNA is TGTGCCAGCAGGTTGCCCGGGACGGACTTCGGGGAGACCCAGTACTTC. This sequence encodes CASRLPGTDFGETQYF.

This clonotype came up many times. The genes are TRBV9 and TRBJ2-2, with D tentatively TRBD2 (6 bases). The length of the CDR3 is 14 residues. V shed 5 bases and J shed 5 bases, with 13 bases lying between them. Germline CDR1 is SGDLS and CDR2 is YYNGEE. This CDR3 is CASRTLEGTGELFF. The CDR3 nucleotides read TGTGCCAGCAGGACCTTGGAGGGAACCGGGGAGCTGTTTTTT.

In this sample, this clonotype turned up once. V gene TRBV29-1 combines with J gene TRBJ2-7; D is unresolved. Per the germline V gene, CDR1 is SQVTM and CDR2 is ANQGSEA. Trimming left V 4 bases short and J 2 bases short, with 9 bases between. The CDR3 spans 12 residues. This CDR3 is CSVGSGAYEQYF. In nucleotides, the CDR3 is TGCAGCGTTGGTTCAGGAGCCTACGAGCAGTACTTC.

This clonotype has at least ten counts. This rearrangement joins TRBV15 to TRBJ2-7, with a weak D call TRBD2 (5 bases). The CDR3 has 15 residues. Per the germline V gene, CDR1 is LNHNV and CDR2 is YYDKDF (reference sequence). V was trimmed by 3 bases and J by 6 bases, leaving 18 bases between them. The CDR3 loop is CATSSETRTGIEQYF. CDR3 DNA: TGTGCCACCAGCAGCGAGACACGGACGGGGATCGAGCAGTACTTC.

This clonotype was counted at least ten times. The CDR3 sequence: CSVGDEQFF. The CDR3 DNA reads as TGCAGCGTTGGGGATGAGCAGTTCTTC. V is TRBV29-1 and J is TRBJ2-1; D ambiguous. V was pared by 4 bases and J by 8 bases, with 3 bases between. Germline V CDR1 and CDR2: SQVTM, ANQGSEA. The CDR3 contains 9 residues.